Below, 6 T cell receptor beta chains from the same sample are listed, as sequenced in a study of neurological immune-mediated disorders. TCRdb fed the 5' RACE reads into MiXCR, producing one record per CDR3 protein. The sample shows over 60,000 distinct CDR3 sequences, about 5.1% of them seen only once. The specimen was PBMCs. The source of these receptors is a woman between 65 and 79 years old with multiple sclerosis.

This clonotype was counted at least ten times. V usage is TRBV5-1 and J usage is TRBJ2-5; D is possibly TRBD2 (6 bases). Trimming cost V 4 bases and J 3 bases, with 16 bases left between them. The CDR3 is 15 residues long. Germline V CDR1 and CDR2: SGHRS, YFSETQ. CDR3 sequence: CASSRVGDFEETQYF. In DNA form, the CDR3 reads TGCGCCAGCAGCCGGGTTGGGGACTTCGAAGAGACCCAGTACTTC.

This clonotype was seen repeatedly, ten times or more. This chain links TRBV7-9 with TRBJ1-2; D uncertain. Trimming left V 0 bases short and J 8 bases short, with 13 bases between. CDR1 and CDR2 (germline): SEHNR, FQNEAQ (reference sequence). The length of the CDR3 is 14 residues. For the CDR3, the DNA is TGTGCCAGCAGCTTAGCGGACGCATTAAGGGGCTACACCTTC. Its protein product is CASSLADALRGYTF.

This clonotype has ten or more counts. This sequence joins TRBV28 and TRBJ1-2; no definite D call. CDR1 MDHEN and CDR2 SYDVKM come from the germline V gene. The CDR3 runs 12 residues. The germline V and J ends were trimmed by 4 bases and 8 bases, with 11 bases remaining between them. The CDR3 protein is CASSSHPRGYTF. CDR3 nucleotides: TGTGCCAGCAGTTCGCACCCCCGAGGCTACACCTTC.

This clonotype was observed many times. The J gene is TRBJ1-1, the V gene TRBV5-1; possible D gene TRBD1, 6 bases. The CDR3 consists of 16 residues. Germline CDR1 reads SGHRS; CDR2 reads YFSETQ. The germline V and J ends were trimmed by 0 bases and 0 bases, with 12 bases remaining between them. DNA for the CDR3: TGCGCCAGCAGCTTGGCCGTTGGGGGCCTGAACACTGAAGCTTTCTTT. This translates into CASSLAVGGLNTEAFF.

The table lists this clonotype with many counts. This chain links TRBV6-5 with TRBJ2-3, with D unresolved. The V and J ends lost 6 bases and 0 bases respectively, with 13 bases between them. The germline CDR1 and CDR2 sequences are MNHEY and SVGAGI. The CDR3 is 15 amino acids. CDR3 residues: CASRYSSTSTDTQYF. CDR3 nucleotide sequence: TGTGCCAGCAGATATAGCAGTACTAGCACAGATACGCAGTATTTT.

This chain connects TRBV7-9 to TRBJ1-2; 7 positions match TRBD1. Trimming at V came to 3 bases and at J to 6 bases, leaving 7 bases not matched to a gene. The CDR3 is 14 residues long. CDR1 and CDR2 from the germline V gene are SEHNR and FQNEAQ (reference sequence). CDR3: CASSFRQGFDGYTF. The CDR3 coding sequence is TGTGCCAGCAGCTTTCGACAGGGCTTTGATGGCTACACCTTC.